This T cell receptor beta chain was sequenced during a study of CD8 T cells in Susac syndrome. Notes on the study in general: The study conceded that relatively few individuals underwent its TCR sequencing and HLA analysis.

CDR1 is MNHEY and CDR2 is SMNVEV in the germline V gene (reference sequence). Trimming removed 5 bases from V and 4 bases from J; junction bases left unmatched: 5. CDR3 size: 15 residues. The count of this clonotype is one. Its cognate antigen is unknown. The study used treatment-naive patients who had stable or active relapsing-remitting disease as multiple sclerosis controls. The TEMRA cells underwent FACS enrichment, while the CD8+ and CD4+ T cells underwent negative isolation. Random hexamers served to reverse transcribe roughly 0.5 to 1 ug RNA. Amplification of TCR beta CDR3 by immunoSEQ multiplex PCR spanned 54 Vbeta and 13 Jbeta. A single record per CDR3 protein comes from TCRdb applying MiXCR to the immunoSEQ multiplex PCR reads. The data show hundreds of thousands of distinct CDR3 sequences, with around 93% seen just once and 0.055% to 0.075% held by the top ten.

V gene TRBV27 combines with J gene TRBJ2-1; TRBD1 matches 10 bases. The sequenced sample consisted of CD4+ T cells from PBMCs. This receptor was obtained from a human donor with multiple sclerosis. DNA of the CDR3: TGTGCCAGCAGTACGCGGGACAGGGGTTACAATGAGCAGTTCTTC. Translation: CASSTRDRGYNEQFF.